This T cell receptor (beta chain) was sequenced for a study of blood T cell repertoires in COVID-19. Study-level information: Samples of COVID-19 (acute and convalescent) were obtained from the United States, Italy and Spain.

In the original workflow: By means of reference gene primer amplification, nucleated cell counts were estimated. The data were produced by immunoSEQ multiplex PCR, yet TCRdb's version contains in-frame clones alone and is incomplete. That table is the source of V, J and clone size, and D and trimming were worked out from the DNA. Here the sample spans about 200,000 clones, more than 70% being singletons. The cohort comprised adults aged 18 to 89 years residing in about 25 US areas. Recovered status applied to Cohort 3 donors who had two consecutive negative PCRs. It also applied to those with clearance or with symptom resolution. Germline CDR1 and CDR2: SGHRS and YFSETQ. V was clipped by 2 bases and J by 2 bases, with 9 bases between them. CDR3 size: 14 residues.

This TCR was recovered from a woman between 18 and 29 years old who had recovered from COVID-19. The chain recombines TRBV5-1 with TRBJ2-3; unclear D gene. Sequencing was done on a sample of PBMCs or T cells enriched from blood (not recorded which). The CDR3 coding sequence is TGCGCCAGCAGCTTCTGGCAGAACACAGATACGCAGTATTTT. Protein: CASSFWQNTDTQYF.